The entry below gives a single TCR beta chain sequence along with its context. As yet, its antigen is unknown. The data derive from a study of beta chain features in type 1 diabetes. Study results and limitations: The naive, central memory and Treg TCRB repertoires looked more alike in patients than they did in healthy donors.

Isolated RNA was reverse transcribed in full, so expressed TCRB transcripts were sequenced. Measured with immunoSEQ multiplex PCR; TCRdb has only the in-frame clones, and not every one. The sample lists over 65,000 clones; under 35% were seen once. This CDR3 has 12 residues. Germline V gene sequence: CDR1 SGHDT, CDR2 YYEEEE. Trimming took off 4 bases at V and 11 bases at J, with 13 bases between the two ends. The chain combines TRBV5-6 with TRBJ1-5; possibly TRBD1 for D (5 bases). The receptor comes from a woman in her late teens or twenties in good health. Sequencing used stem cell memory CD4+ T cells from blood. This chain's CDR3 is CASSPGRGAQHF. The CDR3 nucleotides are TGTGCCAGCAGCCCCGGACGGGGGGCCCAGCATTTT.